Listed below are T cell receptor beta chains from one sample, sequenced in a study of memory CD4+ T cells and cytomegalovirus serostatus. Sequencing used immunoSEQ multiplex PCR; TCRdb keeps in-frame clones, though not all of them. Of tens of thousands of clones in the sample, around 78% were seen once. Sequenced sample: memory CD4+ T cells from blood. These receptors originate from an adult in good health and CMV-seronegative. CDR3s include the opening cysteine and the closing phenylalanine or tryptophan. A D gene is named only where the DNA matches it firmly. Some rows have no size entry. The others give once, few or many, or a class for an expanded clone.

CSVRVSGRREQYF | TGCAGCGTTAGGGTTTCAGGCCGTCGCGAGCAGTACTTC | NA | TRBJ2-7 | NA | TRBV29-1
CASRHRGKDTEAFF | TGTGCCAGCAGGCATAGGGGTAAGGACACTGAAGCTTTCTTT | NA | TRBJ1-1 | medium-sized | TRBV7-2
CASSLSWDWVVHTEAFF | TGTGCCAGCAGCTTATCGTGGGACTGGGTTGTTCACACTGAAGCTTTCTTT | NA | TRBJ1-1 | NA | TRBV7-2
CASSPGQGRFGGELFF | TGTGCCAGCTCACCCGGACAGGGGCGATTCGGCGGGGAGCTGTTTTTT | TRBD1 | TRBJ2-2 | NA | TRBV18
CASSENGQPEAFF | TGTGCCAGCAGTGAGAACGGACAGCCCGAAGCTTTCTTT | NA | TRBJ1-1 | few | TRBV2
CASSLAQGIEGYTF | TGCGCCAGCAGCTTGGCGCAGGGTATTGAGGGCTACACCTTC | NA | TRBJ1-2 | few | TRBV5-1
CSFSTPRNKETQYF | TGCAGTTTCTCCACTCCAAGGAACAAAGAGACCCAGTACTTC | NA | TRBJ2-5 | NA | TRBV29-1
CASRDRSYNSPLHF | TGTGCCAGCCGGGACAGGAGCTATAATTCACCCCTCCACTTT | TRBD1 | TRBJ1-6 | NA | TRBV5-6
CASGSRENSPLHF | TGTGCCAGTGGCTCCCGGGAGAATTCACCCCTCCACTTT | NA | TRBJ1-6 | few | TRBV7-6
CASSPSGGFNSPLHF | TGTGCCAGCAGCCCTTCAGGAGGGTTTAATTCACCCCTCCACTTT | NA | TRBJ1-6 | once | TRBV5-4
CSVATGSEFF | NA | NA | TRBJ2-1 | NA | TRBV29-1
CASSLVRGGEAFF | TGTGCCAGCAGCTTAGTACGAGGGGGTGAAGCTTTCTTT | NA | TRBJ1-1 | NA | TRBV7-6
CAISGYGEQFF | TGTGCCATCAGTGGGTACGGCGAGCAGTTCTTC | NA | TRBJ2-1 | few | TRBV10-3
CASNEFLNTEAFF | TGCGCCAGCAACGAGTTTTTGAACACTGAAGCTTTCTTT | NA | TRBJ1-1 | NA | TRBV5-1
CASSARTSSLAGELFF | TGTGCCAGCAGCGCTCGGACTAGCTCTCTGGCCGGGGAGCTGTTTTTT | TRBD2 | TRBJ2-2 | medium-sized | TRBV9
CSVDGYPQETQYF | TGCAGCGTTGACGGCTACCCCCAAGAGACCCAGTACTTC | NA | TRBJ2-5 | few | TRBV29-1
CASTTRGQETQYF | TGTGCCAGCACCACTAGGGGGCAAGAGACCCAGTACTTC | NA | TRBJ2-5 | few | TRBV27
CASRGLGTLAKNIQYF | TGTGCCAGCAGAGGACTGGGGACCCTAGCCAAAAACATTCAGTACTTC | NA | TRBJ2-4 | NA | TRBV27
CAISRAGGRGEQYF | TGTGCCATCAGCAGGGCGGGGGGGCGCGGCGAGCAGTACTTC | TRBD2 | TRBJ2-7 | few | TRBV10-3
CASSLMSGGDSNQPQHF | TGTGCCAGCAGCTTAATGTCGGGGGGGGATAGCAATCAGCCCCAGCATTTT | NA | TRBJ1-5 | once | TRBV7-8
CASSLVGTYYEQYF | TGTGCCAGCAGCTTGGTCGGCACTTACTACGAGCAGTACTTC | NA | TRBJ2-7 | NA | TRBV5-8
CASTLTLGPFAAEAFF | TGTGCCAGCACCCTTACCTTGGGCCCTTTCGCGGCTGAAGCTTTCTTT | NA | TRBJ1-1 | NA | TRBV7-9
CASKQEPKDTQYF | TGTGCCAGCAAGCAGGAGCCCAAGGATACGCAGTATTTT | NA | TRBJ2-3 | NA | TRBV2
CASSLRLAAANEQFF | TGTGCCAGCAGTCTCCGACTAGCGGCTGCCAATGAGCAGTTCTTC | TRBD2 | TRBJ2-1 | NA | TRBV2